These 5 T cell receptor beta chains were all obtained from the same sample, sequenced in a study of blood T cell repertoires in COVID-19. The method was immunoSEQ multiplex PCR; TCRdb's version includes in-frame clones alone and lacks a portion of them. The table lists some 300,000 clones, around 90% of them singletons. Source material: peripheral blood. The receptor set was obtained from a woman aged 35 to 49 with COVID-19, enrolled during active disease.

This chain links TRBV2 with TRBJ1-1; 9 bases are a match to TRBD1. J gave up 1 base and V 8 bases, and 14 bases lay outside the gene matches. The V gene's germline CDR1 is SNHLY and CDR2 FYNNEI. The CDR3 spans 17 residues. The CDR3: CASADYRGPGGNTEAFF. The CDR3 region has the DNA TGTGCCAGCGCAGATTACAGGGGGCCGGGGGGGAACACTGAAGCTTTCTTT.

The chain has TRBV9 and TRBJ2-7, with 9 bases matching TRBD2. The junction had 12 bases not matched to a gene; V was cut back by 0 bases and J by 2 bases. This CDR3 comprises 18 residues. Per germline, CDR1 SGDLS and CDR2 YYNGEE. Written as DNA, the CDR3 is TGTGCCAGCAGCGTAGGCTACCGGGGTAGCGGGGGAGCCTACGAGCAGTACTTC. It translates to CASSVGYRGSGGAYEQYF.

This chain joins TRBV7-9 and TRBJ2-7, with D uncertain. This CDR3 comprises 15 residues. The V end lost 2 bases, the J end lost 5 bases, and 16 bases lay between the germline ends. Germline V gene lookup returns CDR1 SEHNR and CDR2 FQNEAQ (reference sequence). The CDR3 region is CASSLNYRPPDEQYF. The CDR3 nucleotides are TGTGCCAGCAGCTTAAACTATCGACCCCCCGACGAGCAGTACTTC.

The chain combines TRBV7-2 with TRBJ2-1; a possible D gene is TRBD1 (5 bases). V lost 0 bases and J lost 0, with 12 bases in between. The CDR3 contains 17 residues. Per germline, CDR1 SGHTA and CDR2 FQGNSA. CDR3 DNA sequence: TGTGCCAGCAGCTTAGCGCAAGGGGCGAGCTCCTACAATGAGCAGTTCTTC. Its translation: CASSLAQGASSYNEQFF.

The V and J genes are TRBV19 and TRBJ2-6, with 8 bases fitting TRBD1. The CDR3 loop spans 16 amino acids. V shed 5 bases and J 2 bases; nucleotides not matched to a gene: 5. Germline-derived CDR1 and CDR2 are LNHDA and SQIVND (reference sequence). The CDR3 coding sequence is TGTGCCAGTAGTCCCCAGACAGGGGCTGGGGCCAACGTCCTGACTTTC. Amino acids: CASSPQTGAGANVLTF. The variable domain in full, completed from reference TRBV19 and TRBJ2-6, reads DGGITQSPKYLFRKEGQNVTLSCEQNLNHDAMYWYRQDPGQGLRLIYYSQIVNDFQKGDIAEGYSVSREKKESFPLTVTSAQKNPTAFYLCASSPQTGAGANVLTFGAGSRLTVL.